This T cell receptor beta chain was documented in a study of T cells in Graves' hyperthyroidism and ophthalmopathy (dated by TCRdb to the late 2010s). Regarding the complete study: Peripheral blood was sampled at the time of initial diagnosis, prior to any treatment. A discovery cohort of about 95 patients, fewer than 50 with Graves' ophthalmopathy and 57 with stable Graves' hyperthyroidism, was used to find distinguishing TCR V-J signatures. Prospective prediction of ophthalmopathy was tested in an independent validation cohort of under 20 hyperthyroidism patients and 15 to 17 patients who later progressed to ophthalmopathy. The 95 to 100 discovery patients were randomly split 7:3 into training and test sets. In several Graves' hyperthyroidism patients, the study also compared T-cell repertoires from thyroid tissue with T-cell repertoires from blood. After blood sampling, hyperthyroidism patients were treated with methimazole at a starting dose of 30 mg daily, and ophthalmopathy patients were treated with high-dose intravenous methylprednisolone. The paper reports TCR Vbeta CDR3 sequencing of some 140 peripheral blood samples: around 45 ophthalmopathy, under 80 hyperthyroidism and around 17 progressor patients.

TCR beta CDR3 regions were amplified from RNA transcripts. The TCR CDR3 was subjected to a first round of RT-PCR using the HTBI primer set and the Qiagen OneStep RT-PCR kit. The libraries were constructed in a second round of multiplex PCR and then size-selected and purified. Libraries were sequenced paired-end with 100 bp reads on an Illumina HiSeq2000. In the source study's methods: Raw data were processed with SOAPnuke, discarding reads with adapters, uncalled bases, mean Phred below 15, or no exact constant-primer or identifier match. COPE v1.2.5 was used to merge the high-quality paired reads, and each unique nucleotide sequence was defined as a clonotype. MiTCR v1.1 was used to align clonotypes to the IMGT TRBV, TRBD and TRBJ reference segments. Only V-J combinations with frequency above 0.0001, covering 99.2% of repertoires, were analysed. A TCS score was defined as the ratio between F50 (clonal expansion) and ExV (chaos), using BLOSUM62-based TCRdist between CDR3 peptides within each V-J. Welch's t-statistics and random forest reduced fewer than 600 V-J features to 13, which were used in a naive Bayes classifier (R e1071). Using fastp at Q25 and MiXCR, TCRdb reprocessed the public reads and kept productive beta chains. A single entry per CDR3 protein holds the most common genes and DNA from its merged rows. The authors' filters were not applied to this entry. In all, the sample holds hundreds of thousands of distinct CDR3 sequences, and 20% of those were seen once. Roughly 47% of the sample belongs to the ten largest clones.

In the ophthalmopathy patients, disease was moderately to severely active, with a Clinical Activity Score of 3 or more, a NOSPECS grade of 4 or more, and a duration of less than 3 months. Any patient with an uncontrolled infection, another autoimmune disease, pregnancy or lactation was excluded. Diagnoses were established on the basis of clinical symptoms, serum thyroxine and TRAb, thyroid ultrasound, and orbital computed tomography. PBMCs were separated from over 9 ml of fresh peripheral blood using Ficoll-Paque density gradient centrifugation. Trizol reagent was used to extract total RNA, and RNA quality was then checked on an Agilent 2100 Bioanalyzer. There are 14 amino acids in the CDR3, from cysteine to phenylalanine inclusive. Only the CDR3 part of the read is kept: 42 bases, read in frame from the first base. The junction carries 10 bases between V and J, which are trimmed by 1 base and 4 bases respectively.

The paper's findings and limits, for the study overall: Most expanded thyroid clonotypes (frequency above 0.001) were also found in blood, which suggests that blood repertoires may mirror thyroid immune responses. In validation, the model predicted progression to ophthalmopathy a median of approximately 6.6 months before onset, with about 71% sensitivity and 72.22% specificity. Ophthalmopathy was separated from stable hyperthyroidism by a 13 V-J signature model, with approximately 85% sensitivity and about 81% specificity obtained in cross-validation and 80%/75% obtained in testing. No statistical method was used to fix the sample size in advance, and group allocation was not hidden from the investigators.

This clonotype has ten or more counts. Its recognized antigen is unknown. No per-base quality is available; no much larger clone lies one base away. Material for sequencing was blood. The rearrangement joined TRBV12-3 or TRBV12-4 to TRBJ2-5; TRBD1 is possibly the D segment (5 matching bases). The source of this sequence is a man between 40 and 49 years old with Graves' ophthalmopathy. CDR3 reads: CASSLGGLGETQYF. The sequence in DNA is TGTGCCAGCAGTTTAGGGGGCCTGGGAGAGACCCAGTACTTC.